The 5 T cell receptor beta chains reported below all come from one sample, sequenced in a study of Graves' ophthalmopathy and Graves' hyperthyroidism. The study amplified TCR beta CDR3 regions using RNA transcripts. Following a first-round RT-PCR that used HTBI primers, a second-round multiplex PCR was carried out. TCRdb independently ran MiXCR on the multiplex PCR reads; one entry per CDR3 protein. This sample has roughly 380,000 distinct CDR3 sequences, with 15% to 17% found just once. Sequenced input: peripheral blood. All receptors come from a young woman with stable Graves' hyperthyroidism.

This clonotype appeared many times. The chain joins TRBV7-2 to TRBJ1-1; D is unresolved. CDR3 size: 14 residues. V was clipped by 3 bases and J by 1 base, with 9 bases between them. CDR1 and CDR2 from the germline V gene are SGHTA and FQGNSA. Written as DNA, the CDR3 is TGTGCCAGCAGCTTCCAGGCCAGGAACACTGAAGCTTTCTTT. Amino acids: CASSFQARNTEAFF.

The table lists this clonotype with many counts. V usage is TRBV15 and J usage is TRBJ1-2; 8 nucleotides agree with TRBD1. The CDR3 runs 15 residues. Trimming removed 0 bases from V and 6 bases from J; junction bases left unmatched: 6. Germline V CDR1 and CDR2: LNHNV, YYDKDF (reference sequence). CDR3 DNA: TGTGCCACCAGCAGAGATCAAGGACAGGGTAATGGCTACACCTTC. This codes for CATSRDQGQGNGYTF.

Points on this clonotype: The junction departs from the called germline gene at one end, perhaps through a read error. The chain recombines TRBV7-2 with TRBJ1-1; unclear D gene. Germline values: CDR1 SGHTA, CDR2 FQGNSA. This CDR3 has 13 residues. CDR3 region: CASSLFEGTDAFF. DNA of the CDR3: TGTGCCAGCAGCTTATTTGAGGGCACTGATGCTTTCTTT.

This chain links TRBV5-1 with TRBJ1-1, with 7 bases lining up with TRBD1. Germline assignment: CDR1 SGHRS and CDR2 YFSETQ. The CDR3 contains 13 residues. With V trimmed by 0 bases and J by 7 bases, 3 bases remained unmatched. This CDR3 reads CASSLAGTVEAFF. CDR3 nucleotide sequence: TGCGCCAGCAGCTTGGCCGGGACAGTTGAAGCTTTCTTT.

This clonotype was counted between two and nine times. J is TRBJ1-6 and V is TRBV11-2; 10 positions match TRBD1. This CDR3 region has 17 residues. CDR1 is SGHAT and CDR2 is FQNNGV in the germline V gene. The ends lost 7 bases at V and 6 bases at J; junction bases unmatched: 12. CDR3 in amino acids: CASIQPPGTGVNSPLHF. The CDR3 nucleotides read TGTGCCAGCATTCAACCCCCCGGGACAGGGGTTAATTCACCCCTCCACTTT.